This TCR beta chain derives from a study of cytomegalovirus exposure and HLA in healthy donors (dated by TCRdb to about 2017). For context, the study as a whole: According to an earlier analysis of 587 of the donors, about 179 million T cells yielded roughly 100 million unique TCR beta sequences and about 300 Gb of sequence data. Roughly 300 gigabases of sequencing data and tens of millions of unique TCR sequences were included in an early release covering several hundred HLA-typed donors. The genetic ancestry cluster associated with self-reported Caucasian donors included 80% to 90% of the 350 to 500 genotyped donors. The study aimed to test whether signatures of past pathogen exposure could be identified by cataloging public T cell receptors. Using immunosequencing, the study profiled T cell repertoires from fewer than 700 subjects and related those repertoires to cytomegalovirus serostatus. A separate validation cohort of roughly 120 different subjects was used in addition to the approximately 610-subject first cohort. The study combined high-throughput TCR immunosequencing, statistical association of individual TCRs with disease status, and machine learning to predict cytomegalovirus infection status. A later analysis re-examined previously published TCR beta repertoires from just over 650 donors and added high-resolution HLA genotyping to investigate patterns of TCR occurrence. The later analysis used no new phenotypic data to find candidate immune exposures, relying instead on TCR beta sequences and their occurrence across donors. An earlier analysis of fewer than 700 of the donors applied high-throughput TCR beta sequencing to assess whether each TCR beta V gene segment acted as functional or pseudogenic. Donor age, sex, ethnicity and CMV serostatus were collected together with the repertoire data. A later genetic analysis used genome-wide SNP genotypes for about 65% of the roughly 670 donors, treating that subset as a discovery cohort. Every discovery cohort repertoire had been produced on one sequencing platform. Both class I and class II loci were covered by HLA typing, at four-digit resolution. The number of donors typed differed by locus, with about 629-630 for A, B, C, DRB1 and DQB1, around 560 for DQA1, under 610 for DPA1, and 400 to 490 for DPB1. A few DR-DQ haplotypes were treated as single units for association and clustering because of strong linkage in the cohort. Across about 380 genotyped donors of the cohort, an average of approximately 200,000 unique TCR beta nucleotide sequences per donor were sequenced, and approximately 19% of those sequences were non-productive. General conclusions and limits of the study: A later analysis associated about 18,000 TCR beta sequences with specific HLA alleles at a false discovery rate of 0.05. In an earlier analysis of roughly 560 of the donors, most TCR beta V segments were observed in productive rearrangements about 87% or about 30% of the time, broadly matching IMGT annotations. A later analysis found that HLA-associated TCR beta chains were more clonally expanded and had lower generation probabilities than equally common non-associated chains. A later genetic analysis reported fewer N-insertions in productive TCRs among donors in an Asian-associated ancestry cluster than the roughly 700-donor mean. A further reported finding was that TCR beta sequences accurately predicted the HLA-A and HLA-B alleles for most subjects in the first cohort. Because counts were too low, roughly 17 rarely observed V segments, including chromosome 9 orphons, were left out of the earlier analysis of a few hundred of the donors. The 87-base-pair reads could not distinguish some IMGT-functional V segments, including TRBV6-2 and TRBV6-3, so those segments were excluded. Roughly uniform sequencing depth across donors was assumed in presence/absence analyses, although this assumption may not hold. Strong co-occurrence of HLA alleles, especially DR and DQ, made assigning TCR associations to individual alleles difficult. A cluster of highly shared sequence variants was judged likely to be a technical artifact of the sequencing pipeline. The classifier was reported to diagnose cytomegalovirus status with high specificity and sensitivity in both the original cohort and the validation cohort. Across donors, most TCR sequences were observed very rarely, whereas some public TCRs were present in many individuals. The cohort was sequenced for TCR beta chains only, and without alpha or paired-chain data the features that could be detected were limited. Correlated functional status among segregating V segments might be attributable to linkage disequilibrium, but an unknown experimental factor could not be ruled out. A later genetic analysis associated a missense DCLRE1C variant with V-gene and J-gene trimming of TCR beta chains, and an independent cohort replicated the association. In vitro tests confirmed that a few of the cytomegalovirus-associated TCR beta chains recognize cytomegalovirus antigens. Most CMV-associated TCR beta chains appeared to be HLA-restricted in a later analysis, and the HLA associations seemed to be driven largely by CMV exposure. In a later analysis, TCR association rates were found to vary across HLA loci, with the most associated TCRs seen for DRB1 alleles and the fewest for HLA-C alleles. The authors suggested that the approach could potentially be generalized to other disease states and immunological phenotypes. Because HLA typing was unavailable for some donors at each locus, only the typed subset was used in association tests. A total of 150 to 200 TCR beta chains were listed by the study as associated with cytomegalovirus. Several of the top co-occurrence clusters appeared to be linked to parvovirus B19, influenza, CMV and Epstein-Barr virus, according to a later analysis. CMV serostatus was the only immune exposure information available for the cohort.

The cohort was made up of several hundred healthy bone marrow donors. At the time of sampling, every cohort member was nominally healthy, though immune exposures that went unrecorded were likely present. The donor tested CMV seronegative, placing the donor among the 350 or so seronegative members of the cohort. Every donor gave a peripheral blood sample, and the peripheral blood mononuclear cells from that sample were used for TCR beta sequencing. Genomic DNA was extracted from the blood cell samples with the Qiagen DNeasy Blood Extraction Kit. Concerning this clone: No antigen is known for it. Qualities for individual bases were not recorded, and no much larger clone is one base off.

Library generation was performed with the immunoSEQ multiplex PCR assay. For the multiplex PCR, a mixture combining 60 forward primers for TCR Vbeta segments and 13 reverse primers for TCR Jbeta segments was used. A multiplex PCR assay on genomic DNA amplified the CDR3 region of rearranged TCR beta genes. The Illumina HiSeq System was used to sequence the amplified TCR beta libraries as 87-base-pair reads. On the authors' methods: In a later analysis, 77 million or so unique TCR beta chains were counted across the 650 to 750 repertoires, and approximately 11 million of these chains were shared by at least two donors. Raw reads were error-corrected and collapsed into unique sequences with a nearest-neighbor algorithm that merged closely related sequences to remove PCR and sequencing errors. Alignment of CDR3 sequences to IMGT reference sequences was used to assign V, D and J gene segments. For a sequence to be retained, a match of at least six nucleotides was required to both a V gene segment and a J gene segment. Rearrangements were classified as productive when the CDR3 lacked stop codons and remained in frame with V and J, and all other rearrangements were classified as non-productive. Following IMGT convention, CDR3 was defined as the stretch from the second conserved V-encoded cysteine up to the conserved J-encoded phenylalanine. Sequences without an unambiguous match to a single V gene segment were excluded from the earlier analysis of 450 to 750 of the donors. An earlier analysis of about 600 of the donors called V segments functional above 56.7% productive rearrangements and segregating when the between-donor standard deviation exceeded 5%. A statistical classification framework was built for diagnosing cytomegalovirus status from the catalog of TCR beta chain sequences. In a later analysis, TCR nucleotide sequences were compared against IMGT/GENE-DB human TR gene sequences so that V and J genes could be assigned. A later analysis assigned CDR3 sequences and most-parsimonious VDJ recombination scenarios with the TCRdist pipeline. In a later analysis, each TCR beta chain was defined by its CDR3 amino acid sequence together with its V-gene family, and reads lacking a unique V-gene family were excluded. To address suspected cross-contamination and a sequencing artifact, a later analysis removed under 600 highly shared, low-generation-probability nucleotide sequences. A later analysis calculated a clonal expansion index for each public chain from normalized within-repertoire ranks of inferred template counts. A later analysis computed generation probabilities with a VDJ recombination model fitted to out-of-frame rearrangements, and checked the results against IGoR. A later analysis scored TCR-TCR, TCR-HLA and TCR-CMV co-occurrence with hypergeometric tests, applying a repertoire-size bias correction to TCR pairs. False discovery rates were estimated in a later analysis by permuting HLA or CMV assignments 20 times. In a later analysis, co-occurring TCRs were grouped using DBSCAN, and TCRdist sequence similarity was added for clustering within HLA-allele-positive subsets. Repertoires with fewer than 30,000 or more than 120,000 public chains, plus five repertoires with anomalous nucleotide sharing, were excluded from co-occurrence clustering. Held by TCRdb, this immuneACCESS table contains in-frame sequences only and omits some clones. Under half of the omission traces to an unresolved V gene where checked; the cause of the rest is unknown. Clonal size and the V and J genes are those of that table, whereas D and trimming came from the DNA. Here the sample has fewer than 35,000 clones; approximately 87% occur a single time. The ten largest clones take up 2.7% of the sample.

V is clipped by 5 bases and J by 5 bases, and the sequence between their germline boundaries is 12 bases long. From cysteine to phenylalanine, the CDR3 is 13 amino acids long. The DNA shown is the 39-base CDR3, in frame from base 1. Sequences ENHRY (CDR1) and SYGVKD (CDR2) are obtained from the germline V gene. This TCR derives from a boy aged 5-17 years in good health and CMV-seronegative. Sequences were obtained from PBMCs. The chain is encoded by TRBV10-3 joined to TRBJ1-2, with the D gene call left open. The CDR3 reads CAISIDGRYGYTF. DNA sequence: TGTGCCATCAGTATAGACGGGAGGTATGGCTACACCTTC.